This entry lists 28 T cell receptor beta chains sequenced from one sample in a study of T cell clonality in common variable immunodeficiency. Clones were read by immunoSEQ multiplex PCR, and TCRdb kept only the in-frame ones, dropping some. This sample carries 35,000 to 55,000 clones, none of them present only once. The sample consisted of peripheral blood mononuclear cells. The receptors here all came from a person between 18 and 69 years old in good health.

This clone was counted ten times or more. The read falls 3 residues short of the CDR3 end, and the missing part is taken from the germline J gene. This chain connects TRBV15 to TRBJ1-2; unclear D gene. The CDR3 runs to 14 residues. Deletions cut 0 bases from V and 6 bases from J, with 11 bases between. The germline CDR1 and CDR2 sequences are LNHNV and YYDKDF (reference sequence). The part of the CDR3 DNA that was read is TGTGCCACCAGCAGAGATGCGGGGAGGAATGGC. Protein: CATSRDAGRNG. The complete CDR3 protein is CATSRDAGRNGYTF.

Points on this clone: The read halts 3 residues ahead of the CDR3 end, with the missing end drawn from the germline J gene. This chain links TRBV5-1 with TRBJ2-4, with a weak D call TRBD1 (6 bases). The length of the CDR3 is 15 residues. Trimming removed 5 bases from V and 6 bases from J, with 18 bases in between. Germline values: CDR1 SGHRS, CDR2 YFSETQ. CDR3 DNA, as far as it was read: TGCGCCAGCAGTGGCAGGGCAGGGGAGACAAACATT. Its protein product is CASSGRAGETNI. The whole CDR3 is CASSGRAGETNIQYF.

This clone has at least ten counts. The CDR3 end is not reached by the read, which stops 3 residues before it; the germline J gene fills it in. This chain links TRBV18 with TRBJ2-2; weak D call: TRBD1 (7 bases). The V gene's germline CDR1 is KGHSH and CDR2 LQKENI. The CDR3 is 13 residues long. The V gene lost 6 bases and the J gene lost 6 bases, with 11 bases spanning the gap. The CDR3: CASSEGQSGELFF. CDR3 bases read: TGTGCCAGCTCGGAGGGACAGTCCGGGGAG. Filled out from reference TRBV18 and TRBJ2-2, the complete variable domain reads NAGVMQNPRHLVRRRGQEARLRCSPMKGHSHVYWYRQLPEEGLKFMVYLQKENIIDESGMPKERFSAEFPKEGPSILRIQQVVRGDSAAYFCASSEGQSGELFFGEGSRLTVL.

Ten or more counts support this clone. The CDR3 end is not reached by the read, which stops 3 residues before it; the germline J gene fills it in. The gene calls are TRBV18 and TRBJ1-6; perhaps TRBD1 as D (5 bases). Germline lookup yields CDR1 KGHSH and CDR2 LQKENI. Trimming pared 1 base from V and 8 bases from J, leaving 12 bases between. The CDR3 has 15 amino acids. The CDR3 region is CASSPRRVTDSPLHF. CDR3 DNA (partial): TGTGCCAGCTCACCACGCAGGGTAACGGATTCACCC.

This clone was seen repeatedly, ten times or more. The sequenced fragment ends 3 residues before the CDR3 boundary, so the rest is inferred from the germline J gene. The chain recombines TRBV10-3 with TRBJ2-2; D unclear. V gave up 3 bases and J gave up 0 bases, with 8 bases separating them. The CDR3 loop spans 15 amino acids. Germline V gene sequence: CDR1 ENHRY, CDR2 SYGVKD. The chain's CDR3 is CAISDGQANTGELFF. The covered CDR3 bases are TGTGCCATCAGTGATGGGCAGGCGAACACCGGGGAG.

This clone was observed many times. The read gets to within 3 residues of the CDR3 end, and the germline J gene fills in the rest. The chain uses TRBV19 and TRBJ2-7; D possibly corresponds to TRBD1 (5 bases). The CDR3 is made up of 14 amino acids. Germline V gives CDR1 LNHDA, CDR2 SQIVND (reference sequence). V lost 0 bases, J lost 3 bases, and 9 bases lay in between. CDR3 amino acids: CASSIDRQNYEQYF. The DNA read from the CDR3 is TGTGCCAGTAGTATAGATCGACAGAACTACGAG. The whole variable domain, remainder taken from reference TRBV19 and TRBJ2-7, is DGGITQSPKYLFRKEGQNVTLSCEQNLNHDAMYWYRQDPGQGLRLIYYSQIVNDFQKGDIAEGYSVSREKKESFPLTVTSAQKNPTAFYLCASSIDRQNYEQYFGPGTRLTVT.

In its sample, this clone was seen many times. The CDR3 extends 3 residues past the end of the read, so its final part is completed from the germline J gene. This chain connects TRBV4-1 to TRBJ1-3, with TRBD1 as a possible D gene (6 bases). V was clipped by 4 bases and J by 0 bases, with 16 bases between them. The CDR3 is 17 residues long. Germline CDR1 MGHRA, CDR2 YSYEKL. CDR3 sequence: CASSRGQTDYSGNTIYF. CDR3 bases read: TGCGCCAGCAGCCGAGGACAGACAGACTACTCTGGAAACACC.

Many counts were recorded for this clone. With the read ending 3 residues before the CDR3 end, the germline J gene is used to fill in that end. This chain links TRBV5-4 with TRBJ2-1; no clear D gene. This CDR3 is built from 15 residues. V was cut by 1 base and J by 6 bases, with 14 bases left in between. Germline CDR1 is SGHNT and CDR2 is YYREEE (reference sequence). CDR3 DNA (partial): TGTGCCAGCAGCTTGCAGGCCAGTGGCTCCAATGAG. The encoded protein is CASSLQASGSNE. The full CDR3 reads CASSLQASGSNEQFF.

There are many counts of this clone. The sequence runs out 3 residues before the end of the CDR3; the remainder is reconstructed from the germline J gene. The chain joins TRBV19 to TRBJ1-1, with a possible D match to TRBD1 (5 bases). Trimming left V 7 bases short and J 1 base short, with 16 bases between. Germline V gene lookup returns CDR1 LNHDA and CDR2 SQIVND (reference sequence). The CDR3 consists of 15 residues. CDR3 DNA, as far as it was read: TGTGCCAGTACCCTCCGGGGGAAACAGAACACTGAA. Translation gives CASTLRGKQNTE. The complete CDR3 reads CASTLRGKQNTEAFF. The entire variable domain, with the rest obtained from reference TRBV19 and TRBJ1-1, is as follows: DGGITQSPKYLFRKEGQNVTLSCEQNLNHDAMYWYRQDPGQGLRLIYYSQIVNDFQKGDIAEGYSVSREKKESFPLTVTSAQKNPTAFYLCASTLRGKQNTEAFFGQGTRLTVV.

At least ten counts were recorded for this clone. The CDR3 end is not reached by the read, which stops 3 residues before it; the germline J gene fills it in. The chain carries TRBV5-1 and TRBJ2-3; 10 bases fit TRBD2. With V trimmed by 5 bases and J by 1 base, 10 bases remained unmatched. This CDR3 has 17 amino acids. Per germline, CDR1 SGHRS and CDR2 YFSETQ. CDR3 bases read: TGCGCCAGCAGTCCAACAGACGGGACTAGCGGCACAGATACG. It encodes CASSPTDGTSGTDT. The entire CDR3 reads CASSPTDGTSGTDTQYF.

This clone occurred many times. The CDR3 end falls 3 residues outside the read, so it is completed with the germline J gene. The rearrangement uses TRBV12-5 and TRBJ1-1; possibly TRBD1 for D (5 bases). V lost 6 bases to trimming and J lost 6 bases, with 20 bases between them. The CDR3 runs to 15 residues. Germline-derived CDR1 and CDR2 are LGHNT and FRNRAP. CDR3 DNA (partial): TGTGCTAGTGGAACCACGCAGTTTTCAGGGTCTGAA. This gives the protein CASGTTQFSGSE. The whole CDR3 sequence is CASGTTQFSGSEAFF. Complete variable domain (other parts from reference TRBV12-5 and TRBJ1-1): DARVTQTPRHKVTEMGQEVTMRCQPILGHNTVFWYRQTMMQGLELLAYFRNRAPLDDSGMPKDRFSAEMPDATLATLKIQPSEPRDSAVYFCASGTTQFSGSEAFFGQGTRLTVV.

This clone was picked up many times. The read falls 3 residues short of the CDR3 end, and the missing part is taken from the germline J gene. The rearrangement links TRBV7-8 to TRBJ1-1, with TRBD1 as a possible D gene (6 bases). Trimming removed 0 bases at V and 1 base at J, with 9 bases between. The CDR3 runs 15 residues. Germline CDR1 SGHVS, CDR2 FQNEAQ. The CDR3 bases that were read are TGTGCCAGCAGCTTAGCGAGGGGGAGGAACACTGAA. As protein: CASSLARGRNTE. In full, the CDR3 reads CASSLARGRNTEAFF.

This clone was picked up many times. The CDR3 extends 3 residues past the end of the read, so its final part is completed from the germline J gene. The chain couples TRBV28 to TRBJ1-3; D gene uncertain. Trimming stripped 2 bases from V and 6 bases from J, with 17 bases between. Looked up from germline, CDR1 is MDHEN and CDR2 is SYDVKM. The CDR3 length is 16 residues. The CDR3 here is CASSLSPRSQANTIYF. The sequenced CDR3 bases are TGTGCCAGCAGTTTAAGTCCGAGGTCCCAGGCAAACACC.

At least ten counts were recorded for this clone. The sequence runs out 3 residues before the end of the CDR3; the remainder is reconstructed from the germline J gene. The chain combines TRBV2 with TRBJ2-5, with 7 bases lining up with TRBD1. Trimming took 6 bases from V and 2 from J; bases not matched to a gene: 9. The CDR3 length is 15 residues. Germline V gene data show CDR1 as SNHLY and CDR2 as FYNNEI. Partial CDR3 DNA: TGTGCCAGCAGGGCAGAGAGGGGGCCACAAGAGACC. This codes for CASRAERGPQET. The whole CDR3 is CASRAERGPQETQYF. Based on the CDR3 plus reference TRBV2 and TRBJ2-5, the full variable domain is EPEVTQTPSHQVTQMGQEVILRCVPISNHLYFYWYRQILGQKVEFLVSFYNNEISEKSEIFDDQFSVERPDGSNFTLKIRSTKLEDSAMYFCASRAERGPQETQYFGPGTRLLVL.

In this sample, this clone turned up many times. Coverage ceases 3 residues before the CDR3 finishes, and the germline J gene fills in the end. V is TRBV11-3 and J is TRBJ2-5; 7 bases are shared with TRBD2. The CDR3 spans 13 residues. V shed 5 bases, J shed 5 bases, and the junction held 5 bases outside the gene matches. The V gene's germline CDR1 is SGHNT and CDR2 YENEEA. CDR3 DNA, as far as it was read: TGTGCCAGCAGCCGACTAGCAGATGAGACC. This encodes CASSRLADET. In full, the CDR3 is CASSRLADETQYF.

This clone was detected ten times or more. The read comes to an end 3 residues before the CDR3 does, leaving the germline J gene to fill in the end. The chain couples TRBV13 to TRBJ1-4; TRBD1 matches at 7 bases. From germline, CDR1 is PRHDT and CDR2 FYEKMQ (reference sequence). This CDR3 spans 15 amino acids. Trimming cost V 4 bases and J 5 bases; bases outside gene matches: 7. The CDR3 loop is CASSSGGLGNEKLFF. The part of the CDR3 DNA that was read is TGTGCCAGCAGCTCAGGGGGACTGGGGAATGAAAAA.

This clone was observed at least ten times. The read terminates 3 residues ahead of where the CDR3 ends, so the germline J gene completes it. V and J are TRBV18 and TRBJ1-1; D gene ambiguous. The length of the CDR3 is 13 residues. V was clipped by 0 bases and J by 5 bases, with 7 bases between them. Germline CDR1 is KGHSH and CDR2 is LQKENI. The DNA read from the CDR3 is TGTGCCAGCTCACCACCCCTTACAACTGAA. Translating gives CASSPPLTTE. The whole CDR3 is CASSPPLTTEAFF.

This clone showed up many times. The CDR3 is cut off 3 residues early in the read; its end comes from the germline J gene. J is TRBJ2-3 and V is TRBV20-1; tentative D call: TRBD1 (5 bases). The CDR3 has 16 amino acids. Deletions cut 5 bases from V and 0 bases from J, with 18 bases between. CDR1 and CDR2 from the germline V gene are DFQATT and SNEGSKA (reference sequence). Incomplete CDR3 DNA: TGCAGTGCTGGCAGCCGAGACAGACCCAGCACAGATACG. As protein: CSAGSRDRPSTDT. The whole CDR3 region reads CSAGSRDRPSTDTQYF.

This clone was seen at least ten times. The CDR3 end lies 3 residues beyond the end of the read and is filled in from the germline J gene. The chain joins TRBV12-3 or TRBV12-4 to TRBJ2-6; D remains unclear. The CDR3 contains 16 residues. V lost 3 bases to trimming and J lost 2 bases, with 11 bases between them. The CDR3 reads CASSFVLNPGANVLTF. The covered CDR3 bases are TGTGCCAGCAGTTTCGTCCTTAATCCTGGGGCCAACGTC.

This clone was counted ten times or more. The read stops 3 residues short of the end of the CDR3; the missing end is completed from the germline J gene. The chain has TRBV7-2 and TRBJ1-2, with 8 positions matching TRBD1. Germline loops: CDR1 SGHTA, CDR2 FQGNSA. With 5 bases clipped from V and 3 bases from J, the junction kept 5 bases outside the gene matches. This CDR3 contains 14 residues. This CDR3 is CASSTKTGDYGYTF. The sequenced part of the CDR3 DNA is TGTGCCAGCAGCACGAAGACAGGGGACTATGGC.

This clone came up many times. CDR3 bases read: TGTGCCAGCAGCCTTAACAGGGAGACGGAGACC. Its translation: CASSLNRETET. The full CDR3 sequence reads CASSLNRETETQYF. J is TRBJ2-5 and V is TRBV7-2; TRBD1 might be the D (6 bases). The DNA ends 3 residues before the CDR3 does, and the rest of the CDR3 is filled in from the germline J gene. The CDR3 runs 14 residues. The V end lost 5 bases, the J end lost 5 bases, and 15 bases lay between the germline ends. Germline CDR1 is SGHTA and CDR2 is FQGNSA.

The sample holds many counts of this clone. Sequencing ends 3 residues short of the CDR3 end; the germline J gene provides the rest. V gene TRBV18 combines with J gene TRBJ1-1; possible D gene TRBD1, 5 bases. Deletions cut 6 bases from V and 3 bases from J, with 8 bases between. Germline CDR1 KGHSH, CDR2 LQKENI. The CDR3 sequence is 12 residues long. The CDR3 spells CASSPGDTEAFF. The sequenced part of the CDR3 DNA is TGTGCCAGCTCCCCGGGGGACACTGAA.

This clone was counted at least ten times. The read halts 3 residues ahead of the CDR3 end, with the missing end drawn from the germline J gene. The chain uses TRBV30 and TRBJ2-7; tentative D call: TRBD1 (5 bases). Germline CDR1 reads GTSNPN; CDR2 reads SVGIG (reference sequence). The CDR3 spans 11 residues. V lost 4 bases and J lost 5, with 9 bases in between. The CDR3 protein is CAWTTVHEQYF. The CDR3 DNA, read in part, is TGTGCCTGGACGACAGTACACGAG.

At least ten counts were recorded for this clone. With the read ending 3 residues before the CDR3 end, the germline J gene is used to fill in that end. The chain joins TRBV7-8 to TRBJ2-5; 8 positions agree with TRBD1. V dropped 5 bases and J dropped 5; count of bases not matched to a gene: 10. In germline, CDR1 is SGHVS, CDR2 FQNEAQ. This CDR3 spans 15 amino acids. CDR3 DNA (partial): TGTGCCAGCAGCGATGGACAGGGCGGCGGGGAGACC. Protein sequence: CASSDGQGGGET. In full, the CDR3 is CASSDGQGGGETQYF.

This clone showed up many times. The CDR3 is cut off 3 residues early in the read; its end comes from the germline J gene. The chain recombines TRBV6-2 or TRBV6-3 with TRBJ1-2; D possibly corresponds to TRBD1 (6 bases). The germline V gene encodes CDR1 MNHEY and CDR2 SVGEGT. This CDR3 contains 16 residues. Trimming took off 10 bases at V and 2 bases at J, with 23 bases between the two ends. The CDR3 sequence is CATYLPLQGSNYGYTF. CDR3 DNA, as far as it was read: TGTGCCACCTACCTTCCCCTACAGGGCTCCAACTATGGC.

This clone was picked up many times. The DNA ends 3 residues before the CDR3 does, and the rest of the CDR3 is filled in from the germline J gene. The genes are TRBV16 and TRBJ1-2; 11 nucleotides align to TRBD1. Trimming at V came to 2 bases and at J to 5 bases, leaving 10 bases not matched to a gene. The CDR3 is 17 residues long. CDR1 is KGHSY and CDR2 is FQNENV in the germline V gene. The CDR3 DNA, read in part, is TGTGCCAGCAGCCAAAGAATAGGACAGGGGGCCAAGTATGGC. Protein product: CASSQRIGQGAKYG. The entire CDR3 reads CASSQRIGQGAKYGYTF.

At least ten counts were recorded for this clone. Read sequence stops 3 residues before the CDR3 end, and the germline J gene provides the missing end. The V call is TRBV12-3 or TRBV12-4, the J call TRBJ1-1, with D hard to call. V dropped 3 bases and J dropped 5 bases, with 7 bases sitting between them. The CDR3 loop spans 12 amino acids. The covered CDR3 bases are TGTGCCAGCAGTTTCCGGGGAACTGAA. Translating it yields CASSFRGTE. The whole CDR3 is CASSFRGTEAFF.

This clone was observed many times. With the read ending 3 residues before the CDR3 end, the germline J gene is used to fill in that end. The chain uses TRBV9 and TRBJ2-5; TRBD1 might be the D (6 bases). V was trimmed by 0 bases and J by 5 bases, leaving 11 bases between them. Germline-derived CDR1 and CDR2 are SGDLS and YYNGEE. CDR3 length: 14 residues. The sequenced CDR3 bases are TGTGCCAGCAGCGTAGACTGGACAGAGGAGACC. Protein product: CASSVDWTEET. The CDR3 as a whole reads CASSVDWTEETQYF.